This TCR beta chain appears in the sequencing data of a study of CD8 T cells in Susac syndrome. General study points: The authors acknowledged that the study's TCR sequencing and HLA analysis involved relatively few individuals.

From blood CD8+ and CD4+ T cells, TCR beta sequences were generated. RNA totalling roughly 0.5 to 1 ug underwent reverse transcription with random hexamers. TCRdb re-analysed the immunoSEQ multiplex PCR reads in MiXCR, keeping a single row per CDR3 protein. In the table there are roughly 160,000 distinct CDR3 sequences, just under 95% of which are singletons. As for this clonotype: As yet, its antigen is unknown.

The source material was CD4+ T cells from PBMCs. This receptor was obtained from a human donor in good health.

The CDR3 bases are TGTGCCAGCAGTGAACCGGGGCTAGCGATTCACAATGAGCAGTTCTTC. It specifies CASSEPGLAIHNEQFF. This sequence joins TRBV25-1 and TRBJ2-1; perhaps TRBD2 as D (6 bases). Germline CDR1 and CDR2: MGHDK and SYGVNS. V dropped 2 bases and J dropped 5 bases, with 16 bases sitting between them. The CDR3 loop spans 16 amino acids.